This passage covers 8 T cell receptor beta chains from one sample sequenced in a study of blood T cell repertoires in COVID-19. Assay: immunoSEQ multiplex PCR; the TCRdb copy retains only in-frame clones and omits some. The table records 350,000 to 500,000 clones, 70% to 90% of them present only once. Material for sequencing was PBMCs or T cells enriched from blood (not recorded which). The source of these receptors is a woman between 18 and 29 years old who had been exposed to COVID-19.

The V and J genes are TRBV6-5 and TRBJ2-7, with 9 nucleotides matching TRBD2. Unmatched junction bases numbered 5, after V lost 4 bases and J lost 4 bases. The CDR3 contains 14 residues. CDR1 is MNHEY and CDR2 is SVGAGI in the germline V gene. CDR3 DNA: TGTGCCAGCAGTTGGACTAGCGAGATGTACGAGCAGTACTTC. Amino acids: CASSWTSEMYEQYF.

The genes are TRBV7-9 and TRBJ2-5; D gene uncertain. Germline CDR1 reads SEHNR; CDR2 reads FQNEAQ (reference sequence). V lost 7 bases, J lost 2 bases, and 8 bases lay in between. The CDR3 is made up of 12 amino acids. CDR3 in amino acids: CASKDSQETQYF. For the CDR3, the DNA is TGTGCCAGCAAAGACTCGCAAGAGACCCAGTACTTC.

The V and J genes are TRBV5-5 and TRBJ2-7; 8 bases line up with TRBD1. With the DNA end fitting TRBJ2-5 better, the J assignment may be wrong. This CDR3 contains 15 residues. CDR1 is SGHKS, CDR2 YYEKEE, per germline (reference sequence). The CDR3, as DNA: TGTGCCAGCAGCTCGGACAGGGTAGGCCAAGAGACCCAGTACTTC. Its protein product is CASSSDRVGQETQYF.

The chain recombines TRBV5-1 with TRBJ1-1; the match to TRBD1 covers 8 bases. V was clipped by 4 bases and J by 0 bases; unmatched bases: 8. Per the germline V gene, CDR1 is SGHRS and CDR2 is YFSETQ. The CDR3 sequence is 16 residues long. The DNA for the CDR3 is TGCGCCAGCAGCCTTTTGACAGGGGACGTGAACACTGAAGCTTTCTTT. Protein sequence: CASSLLTGDVNTEAFF.

This clone was observed a single time. The junction shows a germline mismatch at one end, possibly a read error. This chain joins TRBV6-5 and TRBJ1-4; 7 positions agree with TRBD1. The CDR3 length is 15 residues. The germline gives CDR1 MNHEY, CDR2 SVGAGI. CDR3 bases: TGTGCCAGCACCCCCACAGGGGCGGTTAATCAAAAACTGTTTTTT. Protein sequence: CASTPTGAVNQKLFF.

There are a few counts of this clone. This chain connects TRBV19 to TRBJ1-1, with D possibly being TRBD1 (5 bases). Germline CDR1 is LNHDA and CDR2 is SQIVND (reference sequence). The CDR3 spans 19 residues. The V end was cut by 3 bases, the J end by 1 base, with 24 bases between. CDR3 in DNA: TGTGCCAGTAGTATGGAACTCGGGGGAACGGGTACTTGGAACACTGAAGCTTTCTTT. It translates to CASSMELGGTGTWNTEAFF.

About this clone itself: The same CDR3 arises from other DNA sequences in this sample as well. The genes are TRBV28 and TRBJ1-2; 8 bases are a match to TRBD1. The trim removed 6 bases at V and 2 bases at J, leaving 5 bases unmatched. Per the germline V gene, CDR1 is MDHEN and CDR2 is SYDVKM. The CDR3 runs to 14 residues. CDR3 sequence: CASRGQGGNYGYTF. The CDR3 DNA reads TGTGCCAGCAGAGGACAGGGTGGAAACTATGGCTACACCTTC.

The chain links TRBV28 to TRBJ2-7, with TRBD2 matching 9 bases. The CDR3 length is 16 residues. The V segment lost 6 bases and the J segment 4 bases; nucleotides outside the gene matches: 13. Germline CDR1 MDHEN, CDR2 SYDVKM. The CDR3 DNA sequence: TGTGCCAGCAGCTCCCACGCTCCTAGCGGGGCTTACGAGCAGTACTTC. Amino acids: CASSSHAPSGAYEQYF.